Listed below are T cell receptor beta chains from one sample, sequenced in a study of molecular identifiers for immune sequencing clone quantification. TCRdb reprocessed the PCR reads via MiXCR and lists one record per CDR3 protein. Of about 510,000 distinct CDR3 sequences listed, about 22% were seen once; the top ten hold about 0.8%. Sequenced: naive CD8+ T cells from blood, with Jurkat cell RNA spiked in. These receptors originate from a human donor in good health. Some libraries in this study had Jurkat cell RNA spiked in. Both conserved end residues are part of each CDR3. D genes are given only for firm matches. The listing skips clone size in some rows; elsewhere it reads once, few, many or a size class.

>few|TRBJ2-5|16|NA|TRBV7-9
CASSFVQTPLGETQYF
TGTGCCAGCAGCTTCGTACAGACACCCTTGGGGGAGACCCAGTACTTC
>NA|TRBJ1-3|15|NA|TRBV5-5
CASSWTDDSGNTIYF
TGTGCCAGCAGCTGGACGGATGACTCTGGAAACACCATATATTTT
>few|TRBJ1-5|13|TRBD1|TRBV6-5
CASNRGQGQPQHF
TGTGCCAGCAACAGGGGGCAGGGTCAGCCCCAGCATTTT
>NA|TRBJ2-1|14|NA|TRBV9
CASSPRGDGGEQFF
TGTGCCAGCAGCCCCCGGGGCGATGGGGGTGAGCAGTTCTTC
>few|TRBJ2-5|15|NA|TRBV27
CASSPEVVGQETQYF
TGTGCCAGCAGCCCCGAAGTTGTGGGACAAGAGACCCAGTACTTC
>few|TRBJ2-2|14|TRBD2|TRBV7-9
CASSKTSKGGELFF
TGTGCCAGCAGCAAGACTAGCAAGGGCGGGGAGCTGTTTTTT
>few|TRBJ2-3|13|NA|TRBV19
CASTAPSTDTQYF
TGTGCCAGTACGGCCCCTAGCACAGATACGCAGTATTTT
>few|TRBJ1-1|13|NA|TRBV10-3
CAISESGGTEAFF
TGTGCCATCAGTGAGTCGGGGGGGACTGAAGCTTTCTTT
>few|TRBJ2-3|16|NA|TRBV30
CAWSVPTGPATDTQYF
TGTGCCTGGAGTGTCCCCACAGGGCCCGCCACAGATACGCAGTATTTT
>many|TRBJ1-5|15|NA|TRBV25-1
CASSEGGNSNQPQHF
TGTGCCAGCAGTGAAGGGGGCAATAGCAATCAGCCCCAGCATTTT
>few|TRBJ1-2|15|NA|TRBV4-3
CASSPGQDNPYGYTF
TGCGCCAGCAGCCCAGGACAAGACAACCCCTATGGCTACACCTTC
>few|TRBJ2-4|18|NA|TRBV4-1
CASSSSTAGKLAKNIQYF
TGCGCCAGCAGCTCCTCAACTGCAGGGAAATTGGCCAAAAACATTCAGTACTTC
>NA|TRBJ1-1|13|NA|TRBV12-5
CASGLWRASKAFF
TGTGCTAGTGGTTTGTGGAGGGCCTCTAAAGCTTTCTTT
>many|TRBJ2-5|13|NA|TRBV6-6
CASSSGEQETQYF
TGTGCCAGCAGTTCCGGGGAACAAGAGACCCAGTACTTC
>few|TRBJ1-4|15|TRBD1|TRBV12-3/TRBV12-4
CASSHTGGTNEKLFF
TGTGCCAGCAGTCACACAGGGGGTACTAATGAAAAACTGTTTTTT
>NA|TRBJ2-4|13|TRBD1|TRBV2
CASRGTGENIQYF
TGTGCCAGCAGAGGGACAGGGGAGAACATTCAGTACTTC
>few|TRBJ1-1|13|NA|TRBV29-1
CSVEEDWNTEAFF
TGCAGCGTTGAAGAGGATTGGAACACTGAAGCTTTCTTT
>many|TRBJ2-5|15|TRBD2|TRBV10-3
CAISESLAGLETQYF
TGTGCCATCAGTGAGTCACTAGCGGGGCTGGAGACCCAGTACTTC
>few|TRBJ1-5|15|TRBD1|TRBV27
CASRGQGGSNQPQHF
TGTGCCAGCAGGGGACAAGGGGGCAGCAATCAGCCCCAGCATTTT
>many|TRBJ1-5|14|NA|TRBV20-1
CSARDGYSNQPQHF
TGCAGTGCTAGGGATGGGTATAGCAATCAGCCCCAGCATTTT
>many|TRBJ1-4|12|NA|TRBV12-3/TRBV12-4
CASTGSNEKLFF
TGTGCCAGCACTGGCTCTAATGAAAAACTGTTTTTT
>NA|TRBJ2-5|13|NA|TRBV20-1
CSAGGEYQEAQYF
TGCAGTGCTGGCGGCGAGTACCAAGAGGCCCAGTACTTC
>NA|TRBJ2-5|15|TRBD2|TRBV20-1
CSARGGLAGAVTQYF
TGCAGTGCTAGAGGGGGACTAGCGGGGGCAGTGACCCAGTACTTC
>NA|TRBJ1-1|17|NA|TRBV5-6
CASSLHTLGGTNTEAFF
TGTGCCAGCAGCTTACACACGCTTGGGGGAACGAACACTGAAGCTTTCTTT
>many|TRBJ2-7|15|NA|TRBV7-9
CASSLAQGASYEQYF
TGTGCCAGCAGCTTAGCGCAGGGCGCCAGCTACGAGCAGTACTTC
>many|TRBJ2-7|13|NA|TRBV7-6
CASSNAPQYEQYF
TGTGCCAGCAGCAATGCCCCACAGTACGAGCAGTACTTC
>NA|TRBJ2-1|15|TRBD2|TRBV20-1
CSARDRLAGGNEQFF
TGCAGTGCTAGAGATAGGCTAGCGGGAGGCAATGAGCAGTTCTTC
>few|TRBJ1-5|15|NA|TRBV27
CASSSPGFANQPQHF
TGTGCCAGCAGTTCCCCAGGTTTTGCCAATCAGCCCCAGCATTTT
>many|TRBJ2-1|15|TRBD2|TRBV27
CASSILAGGYNEQFF
TGTGCCAGCAGTATTCTAGCGGGGGGCTACAATGAGCAGTTCTTC
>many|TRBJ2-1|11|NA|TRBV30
CAWSADVEQFF
TGTGCCTGGAGTGCGGACGTTGAGCAGTTCTTC
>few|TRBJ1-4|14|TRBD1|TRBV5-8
CASSLWDRAEKLFF
TGTGCCAGCAGCTTGTGGGACAGGGCTGAAAAACTGTTTTTT
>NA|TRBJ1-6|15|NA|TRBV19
CASSMGSGVNSPLHF
TGTGCCAGTAGTATGGGGTCAGGGGTGAATTCACCCCTCCACTTT
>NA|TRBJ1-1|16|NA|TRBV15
CATSRETTRMNTEAFF
TGTGCCACCAGCAGAGAGACGACGAGGATGAACACTGAAGCTTTCTTT
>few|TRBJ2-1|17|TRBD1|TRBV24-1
CATSDPTGGSSYNEQFF
TGTGCCACCAGTGACCCCACAGGGGGGAGCTCCTACAATGAGCAGTTCTTC
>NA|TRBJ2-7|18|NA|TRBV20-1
CSASRTVVKVWDAYEQYF
TGCAGTGCTAGTCGAACAGTTGTAAAGGTTTGGGACGCCTACGAGCAGTACTTC
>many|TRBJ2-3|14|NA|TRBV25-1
CASRGTSRTDTQYF
TGTGCCAGCAGAGGGACTTCCCGCACAGATACGCAGTATTTT
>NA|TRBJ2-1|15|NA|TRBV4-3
CASSQDALLGNEQFF
TGCGCCAGCAGCCAAGATGCCCTGCTGGGCAATGAGCAGTTCTTC
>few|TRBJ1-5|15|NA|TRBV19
CASSFWEEGGQPQHF
TGTGCCAGTAGTTTTTGGGAGGAGGGAGGCCAGCCCCAGCATTTT
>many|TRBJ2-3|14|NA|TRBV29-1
CSVVRGPSTDTQYF
TGCAGCGTTGTAAGGGGTCCTAGCACAGATACGCAGTATTTT
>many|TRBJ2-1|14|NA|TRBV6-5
CASSTDSAYNEQFF
TGTGCCAGCAGTACGGACTCAGCCTACAATGAGCAGTTCTTC
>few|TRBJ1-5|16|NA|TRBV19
CASKFGTDYSNQPQHF
TGTGCCAGTAAGTTTGGGACGGATTATAGCAATCAGCCCCAGCATTTT
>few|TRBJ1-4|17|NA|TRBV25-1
CASSESVGFTTNEKLFF
TGTGCCAGCAGTGAATCGGTCGGGTTCACAACTAATGAAAAACTGTTTTTT
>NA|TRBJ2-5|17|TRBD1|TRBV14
CASGQVEGGAGQETQYF
TGTGCCAGCGGCCAAGTCGAAGGGGGCGCGGGCCAAGAGACCCAGTACTTC
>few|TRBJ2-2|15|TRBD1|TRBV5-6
CASRGTGADAGELFF
TGTGCCAGCAGGGGTACAGGGGCCGACGCCGGGGAGCTGTTTTTT
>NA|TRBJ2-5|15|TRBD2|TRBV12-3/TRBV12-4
CASSGLAAYQETQYF
TGTGCCAGCAGTGGACTAGCGGCTTACCAAGAGACCCAGTACTTC
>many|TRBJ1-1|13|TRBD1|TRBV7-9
CASNSDRTDEAFF
TGTGCCAGCAACTCGGACAGGACTGATGAAGCTTTCTTT